A single T cell receptor beta chain is shown here with its context. This entry comes from a study of blood T cell repertoires in COVID-19. Whole-study context: Both acute and convalescent COVID-19 samples were obtained from the United States, Italy and Spain.

The CDR3 spans 17 residues. In germline, CDR1 is SGHAT, CDR2 FQNNGV. Trimming shortened V by 5 bases and J by 0 bases, and 20 bases separated the two germline ends. Sequencing used immunoSEQ multiplex PCR; TCRdb keeps in-frame clones, though not all of them. The table has 310,000 or so clones, around 89% seen once; the top ten hold 9.5%. Ages ranged from about 18 to 100 years, with residence in around 24 US areas. Participant reports of clinical history set cohort assignment. In Cohort 3, a recovered donor had either two negative PCRs, clearance, or symptom resolution. The gene calls are TRBV11-2 and TRBJ2-7; weak D call: TRBD1 (6 bases). This clonotype was sampled from a woman aged 40 to 49 who had recovered from COVID-19. The sample taken for sequencing was PBMCs or T cells enriched from blood (not recorded which). Here the CDR3 DNA reads TGTGCCAGCAGCGTGGACTCCCGGGACACAGGCTCCTACGAGCAGTACTTC. This sequence encodes CASSVDSRDTGSYEQYF.